These 16 T cell receptor beta chains were sequenced from one sample in a study of T cell responses to AZD1222 COVID-19 vaccine. Data came from immunoSEQ multiplex PCR; TCRdb stores just in-frame clones and leaves some out. The sample lists about 120,000 clones; roughly 90% were seen once. The starting material was peripheral blood, obtained on day 0 of AZD1222 vaccination. The receptors here all came from an adult in good health.

The chain has TRBV19 and TRBJ1-3; D is uncertain. This CDR3 has 13 amino acids. Germline V gene lookup returns CDR1 LNHDA and CDR2 SQIVND (reference sequence). V was clipped by 8 bases and J by 2 bases, with 10 bases between them. As DNA, the CDR3 is TGTGCCAGTGGTAACGGTGCTGGAAACACCATATATTTT. It is translated as CASGNGAGNTIYF.

This clone was seen only a few times. This chain joins TRBV4-1 and TRBJ1-6, with D hard to call. Trimming cost V 4 bases and J 5 bases, with 9 bases left between them. The germline V gene encodes CDR1 MGHRA and CDR2 YSYEKL. The CDR3 has 14 amino acids. CDR3 bases: TGCGCCAGCAGCCCGGCGAACGATAATTCACCCCTCCACTTT. Its translation is CASSPANDNSPLHF.

This chain connects TRBV19 to TRBJ1-3, with D unclear. The V and J ends lost 1 base and 0 bases respectively, with 7 bases between them. Per germline, CDR1 LNHDA and CDR2 SQIVND (reference sequence). The CDR3 loop spans 15 amino acids. CDR3 DNA: TGTGCCAGTAGTATAGTTCCAGGCTCTGGAAACACCATATATTTT. Its translation is CASSIVPGSGNTIYF.

This chain connects TRBV21-1 to TRBJ1-3; TRBD1 was called by the table and not checked on the DNA. TRBV21-1 is described as a pseudogene. The CDR3 length is 13 residues. Here the CDR3 DNA reads TGTGCCAGCAGCACACACGCTGGAAACACCATATATTTT. Its translation is CASSTHAGNTIYF.

In this sample, this clone turned up once. The rearrangement joins TRBV6-2 or TRBV6-3 to TRBJ2-4; D uncertain. Germline assignment: CDR1 MNHEY and CDR2 SVGEGT. This CDR3 comprises 18 residues. Trimming shortened V by 0 bases and J by 0 bases, and 15 bases separated the two germline ends. The chain's CDR3 is CASSYSSLKALAKNIQYF. The CDR3 nucleotides are TGTGCCAGCAGTTACTCGAGTTTAAAAGCACTAGCCAAAAACATTCAGTACTTC.

CDR3 bases: TGTGCTAGTGGTTTGGTAACCCTTCCGGGACTAGCGGGGGTTTCCTACAATGAGCAGTTCTTC. Protein sequence: CASGLVTLPGLAGVSYNEQFF. The chain has TRBV12-5 and TRBJ2-1; TRBD2 aligns across 14 bases. J lost 1 base, V lost 0 bases, and 11 bases had no gene match. This CDR3 contains 21 residues. Looked up from germline, CDR1 is LGHNT and CDR2 is FRNRAP. The full variable domain, rest sourced from reference TRBV12-5 and TRBJ2-1, is DARVTQTPRHKVTEMGQEVTMRCQPILGHNTVFWYRQTMMQGLELLAYFRNRAPLDDSGMPKDRFSAEMPDATLATLKIQPSEPRDSAVYFCASGLVTLPGLAGVSYNEQFFGPGTRLTVL.

The rearrangement joins TRBV6-5 to TRBJ1-5; D ambiguous. Germline loops: CDR1 MNHEY, CDR2 SVGAGI. This CDR3 has 14 amino acids. The V end was cut by 6 bases, the J end by 2 bases, with 11 bases between. In nucleotides, the CDR3 is TGTGCCAGCAGCTCCCGCAGAGGCAATCAGCCCCAGCATTTT. This sequence encodes CASSSRRGNQPQHF.

This clone was observed a single time. The chain has TRBV19 and TRBJ2-4; D remains ambiguous. V shed 2 bases and J shed 6 bases, with 8 bases lying between them. This CDR3 contains 13 residues. The germline gives CDR1 LNHDA, CDR2 SQIVND (reference sequence). Here the CDR3 DNA reads TGTGCCAGTAGTATAAGTGTGGGAAACATTCAGTACTTC. This translates into CASSISVGNIQYF. The entire variable domain, with the rest obtained from reference TRBV19 and TRBJ2-4, is as follows: DGGITQSPKYLFRKEGQNVTLSCEQNLNHDAMYWYRQDPGQGLRLIYYSQIVNDFQKGDIAEGYSVSREKKESFPLTVTSAQKNPTAFYLCASSISVGNIQYFGAGTRLSVL.

A single count supports this clone. V usage is TRBV18 and J usage is TRBJ1-6; D might be TRBD1 (5 bases). With 3 bases removed from V and 7 bases from J, the gap between germline ends came to 10 bases. The CDR3 is made up of 14 amino acids. CDR1 is KGHSH and CDR2 is LQKENI in the germline V gene. CDR3: CASSPTELNSPLHF. CDR3 coding DNA: TGTGCCAGCTCACCGACAGAGCTAAATTCACCCCTCCACTTT.

The chain uses TRBV6-5 and TRBJ1-4, with TRBD1 as a possible D gene (5 bases). V dropped 5 bases and J dropped 5 bases, with 15 bases sitting between them. The CDR3 sequence is 15 residues long. Per the germline V gene, CDR1 is MNHEY and CDR2 is SVGAGI. The CDR3 reads CASSTAGLLNEKLFF. CDR3 bases: TGTGCCAGCAGTACCGCGGGACTATTAAATGAAAAACTGTTTTTT.

The CDR3 DNA sequence: TGTGCCACCCCGGGGGTGGGAGGCTACACCTTC. Translating it yields CATPGVGGYTF. The rearrangement uses TRBV25-1 and TRBJ1-2, with TRBD1 as a possible D gene (5 bases). Trimming took off 10 bases at V and 8 bases at J, with 14 bases between the two ends. CDR1 and CDR2 (germline): MGHDK, SYGVNS. This CDR3 contains 11 residues.

This chain joins TRBV5-4 and TRBJ1-4; a possible D gene is TRBD1 (6 bases). Germline V CDR1 and CDR2: SGHNT, YYREEE (reference sequence). The CDR3 totals 15 residues. V shed 5 bases and J shed 4 bases, with 15 bases lying between them. The CDR3 sequence: CASSRERGDNEKLFF. For the CDR3, the DNA is TGTGCCAGCAGTCGGGAGAGGGGGGATAATGAAAAACTGTTTTTT. The full variable domain, its missing parts supplied by reference TRBV5-4 and TRBJ1-4, is ETGVTQSPTHLIKTRGQQVTLRCSSQSGHNTVSWYQQALGQGPQFIFQYYREEENGRGNFPPRFSGLQFPNYSSELNVNALELDDSALYLCASSRERGDNEKLFFGSGTQLSVL.

The chain is built from TRBV6-5 and TRBJ1-1; no definite D call. The ends were cut back, 0 bases at V and 1 base at J, with 9 bases in the middle. This CDR3 has 15 residues. Germline V lookup: CDR1 MNHEY, CDR2 SVGAGI. The CDR3 bases are TGTGCCAGCAGTTACTCACCGATTACGAACACTGAAGCTTTCTTT. The encoded protein is CASSYSPITNTEAFF.

The genes are TRBV2 and TRBJ2-3; 7 nucleotides agree with TRBD2. Germline V CDR1 and CDR2: SNHLY, FYNNEI. The CDR3 loop spans 15 amino acids. V lost 6 bases, J lost 2 bases, and 8 bases stayed unmatched. CDR3 sequence: CASRPSSGATDTQYF. The CDR3 region has the DNA TGTGCCAGCAGGCCAAGCAGCGGGGCCACAGATACGCAGTATTTT.

This rearrangement joins TRBV5-1 to TRBJ1-5; 7 bases match TRBD1. With 1 base clipped from V and 4 bases from J, the junction kept 8 bases outside the gene matches. The CDR3 length is 16 residues. CDR1 and CDR2 from the germline V gene are SGHRS and YFSETQ. The DNA for the CDR3 is TGCGCCAGCAGCTTGTGGGGGGACAGCGGGAATCAGCCCCAGCATTTT. Its protein product is CASSLWGDSGNQPQHF.

V is TRBV19 and J is TRBJ2-7; 9 nucleotides match TRBD1. The junction had 9 bases not matched to a gene; V was cut back by 4 bases and J by 5 bases. This CDR3 has 15 residues. Germline loops: CDR1 LNHDA, CDR2 SQIVND (reference sequence). The CDR3, as DNA: TGTGCCAGTAGTAAAGTTGAGACAGGGGGACACGAGCAGTACTTC. Its translation: CASSKVETGGHEQYF. Based on the CDR3 plus reference TRBV19 and TRBJ2-7, the full variable domain is DGGITQSPKYLFRKEGQNVTLSCEQNLNHDAMYWYRQDPGQGLRLIYYSQIVNDFQKGDIAEGYSVSREKKESFPLTVTSAQKNPTAFYLCASSKVETGGHEQYFGPGTRLTVT.